The T cell receptor beta chain described here comes from a study of blood T cells in healthy people across ages. The study's findings and limits: Shifts in expanded clonotypes may have been confounded by donor CMV status, which was unknown. Across samples, TCR beta diversity tracked strongly with naive T cell percentage.

The authors extracted at least 5.5 micrograms of total RNA per sample. Germline V gene data show CDR1 as SGHTA and CDR2 as FQGTGA. The CDR3 runs to 14 residues. With 5 bases clipped from V and 0 bases from J, the junction kept 3 bases outside the gene matches. It was with a sample-barcoded 5' primer and a J-beta primer mix that a second PCR of roughly 7 to 12 cycles was run. TCRdb used MiXCR to reprocess the 5' RACE reads, holding one entry per CDR3 protein. Among 650,000 to 800,000 distinct CDR3 sequences listed, over 40% were seen once. In the case of this clonotype: Its antigen is not known.

Sequencing input: blood. This chain uses TRBV7-3 with TRBJ1-2, with 7 bases matching TRBD1. The receptor was derived from a woman aged 80 or over in good health. The CDR3 DNA is TGTGCCAGCAGCCGGGACAGCACTAACTATGGCTACACCTTC. Protein product: CASSRDSTNYGYTF. Full variable domain (remainder filled in from reference TRBV7-3 and TRBJ1-2): GAGVSQTPSNKVTEKGKYVELRCDPISGHTALYWYRQSLGQGPEFLIYFQGTGAADDSGLPNDRFFAVRPEGSVSTLKIQRTERGDSAVYLCASSRDSTNYGYTFGSGTRLTVV.